The TCR beta chain described here comes from a study of T cells after yellow fever vaccination (dated by TCRdb to about 2019). Regarding the research as a whole: Libraries from fractions with low cell numbers were prepared with the SMART-Seq v4 Ultra Low Input RNA kit. To follow T-cell clones before and after primary and booster YFV17D yellow fever vaccination, bulk TCR alpha and beta repertoires were sequenced over time. Two healthy male donors, one aged 18 to 29 and one aged 30 to 40 years, made up the cohort. Blood was collected at multiple timepoints before and after primary and secondary immunization, and bulk PBMC replicates and cell subsets were isolated. General conclusions and limits of the study: Computational filtering was needed because FACS-sorted repertoires could contain abundant contaminating clonotypes from the bulk population. Compared with the primary T-cell response, the secondary T-cell response was faster but weaker, reaching its peak on day 5 rather than on day 15. The study included only two donors, which limits how far the findings can be generalized. Most clones expanded after primary vaccination (around 96% of CD4 and about 85% of CD8) were re-detected after the booster, suggesting that broad memory maintenance occurred. A small fraction of clonotypes appeared in both the CD4 and CD8 compartments, likely as a result of convergent recombination.

In light of the paper, this sample's treatment or condition label describes: live attenuated yellow fever vaccine strain. Two biological replicates of bulk PBMCs were collected at each blood-draw timepoint. A standard Ficoll-Paque protocol was used to isolate PBMCs from peripheral blood. RNA was extracted with TriZol from bulk PBMCs, CD4 and CD8 fractions, and dextramer-positive and dextramer-negative fractions. Via the germline V gene (reference sequence), CDR1 is SGHNT and CDR2 YYREEE. Germline trimming amounts to 9 bases on V and 2 bases on J, with 9 as the count of junction bases outside the gene matches. From cysteine to phenylalanine, the CDR3 is 15 amino acids long. Here the CDR3 DNA is all that survives: 45 bases in frame from base 1. Sequencer: Illumina NovaSeq 6000. TCR cDNA was synthesized by 5'RACE template switching, through which a universal primer site and unique molecular identifiers were introduced. Priming of cDNA synthesis was performed from both the TCR alpha and TCR beta constant segments. Library amplification involved two PCR steps, and the second step added sample barcodes and sequencing adapters. Libraries were sequenced on Illumina HiSeq 2500 (2x100 bp) or NovaSeq (2x150 bp). In the source study's methods: MIGEC was used to demultiplex reads and collapse the reads into UMI consensus sequences, and MiXCR was used for V(D)J alignment. Clonotypes responding to the vaccine were identified with edgeR on replicate PBMC samples, with the criteria of FDR below 0.01 and a log2 fold change above 5 up to day 15. Each bulk clonotype was labeled CD4 or CD8 based on which sequenced repertoire, CD4 or CD8, contained the clonotype at higher abundance. TCRdb reprocessing: public reads trimmed at Q25 with fastp, clones called with MiXCR, in-frame beta chains kept. Here each entry gathers all rows of one CDR3 protein and keeps the most common genes and DNA. The V and J calls were not made by the authors but by TCRdb's processing. This sample gives 250,000 or so distinct CDR3 sequences in total; approximately 3.8% of them show up just once. The ten largest clonotypes hold 15% to 20% of the sample.

A few counts support this clonotype. Its antigen remains unidentified. Base qualities were left out, and no much larger clone turns up one base away. The clonotype comes from a man aged 18-30 years who received the YFV17D yellow fever vaccine. The rearrangement joined TRBV5-4 to TRBJ2-2; 8 bases in between match TRBD1. The sample was PBMCs, taken 15 days after the yellow fever booster vaccination. The CDR3 sequence is CATGRGQGNTGELFF. The nucleotides are TGTGCCACCGGGCGTGGACAGGGTAACACCGGGGAGCTGTTTTTT.